A single sample gave rise to the 24 T cell receptor beta chains below, sequenced in a study of cytomegalovirus exposure and HLA in healthy donors. Primers included in the PCR were 60 Vbeta and 13 Jbeta primers. TCRdb's table, derived via immunoSEQ multiplex PCR, lists solely in-frame clones and lacks some. Its listing shows around 110,000 clones. Sequences were obtained from PBMCs. Every receptor here comes from a man aged 30-40 years in good health and CMV-seronegative.

This chain uses TRBV9 with TRBJ2-7; D is possibly TRBD1 (6 bases). CDR1 is SGDLS, CDR2 YYNGEE, per germline. Trimming pared 2 bases from V and 6 bases from J, leaving 15 bases between. This CDR3 region has 14 residues. This CDR3 reads CASSVQGKVGEQYF. CDR3 coding DNA: TGTGCCAGCAGCGTCCAGGGGAAAGTGGGCGAGCAGTACTTC.

The chain links TRBV19 to TRBJ2-6; D perhaps matches TRBD2 (6 bases). Germline lookup yields CDR1 LNHDA and CDR2 SQIVND (reference sequence). The CDR3 sequence is 16 residues long. The V end lost 8 bases, the J end lost 1 base, and 15 bases lay between the germline ends. CDR3 amino acids: CASSGAVVSGANVLTF. The CDR3 bases are TGTGCCAGTTCGGGAGCGGTTGTTTCTGGGGCCAACGTCCTGACTTTC.

The chain employs TRBV7-7 and TRBJ2-3; TRBD2 aligns across 12 bases. Germline-derived CDR1 and CDR2 are SSHAT and FNYEAQ (reference sequence). The junction had 1 base not matched to a gene; V was cut back by 3 bases and J by 3 bases. The CDR3 runs 15 residues. In DNA, the CDR3 is TGTGCCAGCAGCTTGACTAGCGGGGGAACAGATACGCAGTATTTT. Encoded protein: CASSLTSGGTDTQYF.

J is TRBJ2-5 and V is TRBV15, with 7 bases aligning to TRBD1. V shed 1 base and J 4 bases; nucleotides not matched to a gene: 15. Germline assignment: CDR1 LNHNV and CDR2 YYDKDF (reference sequence). This CDR3 contains 18 residues. The CDR3 DNA reads TGTGCCACCAGCAGAGGAGGAGGCAGGGGGAAAAAGTCAGAGACCCAGTACTTC. This gives the protein CATSRGGGRGKKSETQYF.

The rearrangement joins TRBV9 to TRBJ2-7; D is perhaps TRBD1 (6 bases). The CDR3 totals 13 residues. Looked up from germline, CDR1 is SGDLS and CDR2 is YYNGEE. Trimming left V 0 bases short and J 9 bases short, with 13 bases between. CDR3 sequence reads: CASSVVEQGVQYF. The CDR3 coding sequence is TGTGCCAGCAGCGTAGTAGAACAGGGAGTGCAGTACTTC.

DNA of the CDR3: TGCGCCAGCAGCGCGGGAACAGGATACCCGATTAACTATGGCTACACCTTC. It yields the protein CASSAGTGYPINYGYTF. This chain connects TRBV5-1 to TRBJ1-2, with TRBD1 as a possible D gene (5 bases). V shed 4 bases and J shed 1 base, with 20 bases lying between them. CDR1 is SGHRS and CDR2 is YFSETQ in the germline V gene. The CDR3 consists of 17 residues.

CDR3 nucleotide sequence: TGTGCCAGCAGTAAGGGGACAGAACGCCGGGGGGAGCAGTACTTC. Translating it yields CASSKGTERRGEQYF. The rearrangement links TRBV6-6 to TRBJ2-7; a weak D match, TRBD1 (7 bases). V lost 5 bases and J lost 7, with 21 bases in between. The CDR3 is 15 amino acids. The germline V gene encodes CDR1 MNHNY and CDR2 SVGAGI (reference sequence).

The J gene is TRBJ1-4, the V gene TRBV5-4, with TRBD1 as a possible D gene (6 bases). The CDR3 extends over 11 amino acids. CDR1 SGHNT and CDR2 YYREEE come from the germline V gene (reference sequence). The V gene lost 10 bases and the J gene lost 13 bases, with 17 bases spanning the gap. The CDR3 reads CAFDKGGTLFF. CDR3 nucleotides: TGTGCCTTTGATAAAGGGGGAACACTGTTTTTT. The full variable domain, its missing parts supplied by reference TRBV5-4 and TRBJ1-4, is ETGVTQSPTHLIKTRGQQVTLRCSSQSGHNTVSWYQQALGQGPQFIFQYYREEENGRGNFPPRFSGLQFPNYSSELNVNALELDDSALYLCAFDKGGTLFFGSGTQLSVL.

The V and J genes are TRBV5-4 and TRBJ2-7; D unresolved. CDR3 size: 15 residues. V shed 0 bases and J shed 0 bases, with 10 bases lying between them. Germline CDR1 reads SGHNT; CDR2 reads YYREEE (reference sequence). The CDR3 DNA is TGTGCCAGCAGCTTGGAACAGAAGAGCTCCTACGAGCAGTACTTC. Its translation: CASSLEQKSSYEQYF.

The chain has TRBV4-2 and TRBJ1-1; D not resolved. The CDR3 contains 14 residues. Germline CDR1 LGHNA, CDR2 YNFKEQ. Trimming removed 0 bases at V and 4 bases at J, with 9 bases between. For the CDR3, the DNA is TGTGCCAGCAGCCAAGATGGACTTATCACTGAAGCTTTCTTT. The encoded protein is CASSQDGLITEAFF.

The chain employs TRBV30 and TRBJ2-5; possibly TRBD1 for D (5 bases). Germline-derived CDR1 and CDR2 are GTSNPN and SVGIG (reference sequence). Trimming cost V 4 bases and J 7 bases, with 16 bases left between them. The CDR3 extends over 13 amino acids. The CDR3 nucleotides read TGTGCCTGGAACCAGGACCTGCAGGGGACCCAGTACTTC. It is translated as CAWNQDLQGTQYF. Together with reference TRBV30 and TRBJ2-5, the CDR3 gives the full variable domain: SQTIHQWPATLVQPVGSPLSLECTVEGTSNPNLYWYRQAAGRGLQLLFYSVGIGQISSEVPQNLSASRPQDRQFILSSKKLLLSDSGFYLCAWNQDLQGTQYFGPGTRLLVL.

The chain uses TRBV5-5 and TRBJ1-1, with a possible D match to TRBD1 (6 bases). The CDR3 totals 14 residues. V lost 3 bases and J lost 1, with 10 bases in between. Germline CDR1 reads SGHKS; CDR2 reads YYEKEE (reference sequence). The CDR3 nucleotides are TGTGCCAGCAGCTGGGGGACATCGAACACTGAAGCTTTCTTT. Its translation is CASSWGTSNTEAFF.

The rearrangement links TRBV6-5 to TRBJ1-3; D is perhaps TRBD1 (5 bases). CDR3 length: 15 residues. Germline assignment: CDR1 MNHEY and CDR2 SVGAGI. Trimming stripped 2 bases from V and 0 bases from J, with 8 bases between. The CDR3 loop reads CASSYDSRSGNTIYF. In nucleotides, the CDR3 is TGTGCCAGCAGTTACGACAGTCGCTCTGGAAACACCATATATTTT.

The gene calls are TRBV10-3 and TRBJ2-3; 9 nucleotides match TRBD2. Trimming cost V 1 base and J 0 bases; bases outside gene matches: 8. CDR3 size: 18 residues. Germline loops: CDR1 ENHRY, CDR2 SYGVKD. CDR3 nucleotide sequence: TGTGCCATCAGTGAGTTGGCGGGGGGGATGACTAGCACAGATACGCAGTATTTT. Protein product: CAISELAGGMTSTDTQYF.

The V gene is TRBV2, the J gene TRBJ1-1; 8 bases agree with TRBD1. V dropped 6 bases and J dropped 6; count of bases not matched to a gene: 6. This CDR3 has 13 residues. From germline, CDR1 is SNHLY and CDR2 FYNNEI. This chain's CDR3 is CASSNDRGAEAFF. CDR3 coding DNA: TGTGCCAGCAGCAATGACAGGGGCGCTGAAGCTTTCTTT.

V gene TRBV29-1 combines with J gene TRBJ1-5, with a possible D match to TRBD1 (5 bases). Germline CDR1 reads SQVTM; CDR2 reads ANQGSEA. V lost 5 bases and J lost 4, with 18 bases in between. The CDR3 is made up of 15 amino acids. This CDR3 is CSVTIQGGRNQPQHF. CDR3 DNA: TGCAGCGTTACGATCCAGGGAGGTCGGAATCAGCCCCAGCATTTT. Based on the CDR3 plus reference TRBV29-1 and TRBJ1-5, the full variable domain is SAVISQKPSRDICQRGTSLTIQCQVDSQVTMMFWYRQQPGQSLTLIATANQGSEATYESGFVIDKFPISRPNLTFSTLTVSNMSPEDSSIYLCSVTIQGGRNQPQHFGDGTRLSIL.

This rearrangement joins TRBV13 to TRBJ2-3; a possible D gene is TRBD2 (7 bases). The CDR3 has 15 residues. Germline V gene data show CDR1 as PRHDT and CDR2 as FYEKMQ (reference sequence). V was clipped by 3 bases and J by 5 bases, with 15 bases between them. CDR3 amino acids: CASSFLAGAEDTQYF. DNA for the CDR3: TGTGCCAGCAGCTTCCTCGCGGGGGCCGAAGATACGCAGTATTTT.

The chain couples TRBV30 to TRBJ1-3; D possibly corresponds to TRBD1 (5 bases). Germline V gene lookup returns CDR1 GTSNPN and CDR2 SVGIG (reference sequence). The CDR3 totals 14 residues. The V end was cut by 3 bases, the J end by 2 bases, with 11 bases between. DNA for the CDR3: TGTGCCTGGAGCTTAGGGGCTACTGGAAACACCATATATTTT. Its translation: CAWSLGATGNTIYF. Together with reference TRBV30 and TRBJ1-3, the CDR3 gives the full variable domain: SQTIHQWPATLVQPVGSPLSLECTVEGTSNPNLYWYRQAAGRGLQLLFYSVGIGQISSEVPQNLSASRPQDRQFILSSKKLLLSDSGFYLCAWSLGATGNTIYFGEGSWLTVV.

The rearrangement links TRBV30 to TRBJ1-2; D is ambiguous. Germline CDR1 and CDR2: GTSNPN and SVGIG (reference sequence). The germline V and J ends were trimmed by 0 bases and 3 bases, with 11 bases remaining between them. The CDR3 has 14 residues. In DNA, the CDR3 is TGTGCCTGGAGTGTATCCGGCCAGGACTATGGCTACACCTTC. Protein product: CAWSVSGQDYGYTF. Using reference TRBV30 and TRBJ1-2 for the parts outside the CDR3, the full variable domain is SQTIHQWPATLVQPVGSPLSLECTVEGTSNPNLYWYRQAAGRGLQLLFYSVGIGQISSEVPQNLSASRPQDRQFILSSKKLLLSDSGFYLCAWSVSGQDYGYTFGSGTRLTVV.

The chain's CDR3 is CASSPPSNQETQYF. Here the CDR3 DNA reads TGTGCCAGCTCACCACCGAGTAACCAAGAGACCCAGTACTTC. This chain links TRBV18 with TRBJ2-5; D is unresolved. The CDR3 is 14 amino acids. Germline-derived CDR1 and CDR2 are KGHSH and LQKENI. The ends were cut back, 0 bases at V and 0 bases at J, with 5 bases in the middle.

The V gene is TRBV27, the J gene TRBJ1-1; 7 bases agree with TRBD1. This CDR3 spans 14 amino acids. Germline CDR1 reads MNHEY; CDR2 reads SMNVEV (reference sequence). V lost 5 bases to trimming and J lost 0 bases; unmatched junction nucleotides: 3. The CDR3 sequence: CASSRQGVNTEAFF. The CDR3 bases are TGTGCCAGCAGTCGACAGGGAGTGAACACTGAAGCTTTCTTT.

J is TRBJ1-6 and V is TRBV4-2, with TRBD1 matching 9 bases. The CDR3 is 17 residues long. The V and J ends lost 4 bases and 10 bases, in that order; junction bases with no gene match: 14. Germline lookup yields CDR1 LGHNA and CDR2 YNFKEQ. The CDR3 is CASSPDGIWTGDSPLHF. The CDR3 region has the DNA TGTGCCAGCAGCCCCGATGGCATCTGGACAGGGGACTCACCCCTCCACTTT.

The genes are TRBV27 and TRBJ1-6; 8 nucleotides line up with TRBD1. The germline gives CDR1 MNHEY, CDR2 SMNVEV (reference sequence). The CDR3 covers 16 residues. V shed 2 bases, J shed 9 bases, and the junction held 9 bases outside the gene matches. CDR3 sequence: CASSLPGTGGGSPLHF. CDR3 DNA: TGTGCCAGCAGTTTACCCGGGACAGGTGGGGGTTCACCCCTCCACTTT.

The V gene is TRBV7-3, the J gene TRBJ1-1; D is possibly TRBD1 (6 bases). The CDR3 covers 15 residues. Germline V lookup: CDR1 SGHTA, CDR2 FQGTGA. With 5 bases removed from V and 6 bases from J, the gap between germline ends came to 19 bases. The CDR3 region is CASSQTGIDGAEAFF. The CDR3 DNA follows: TGTGCCAGCAGCCAAACAGGGATCGACGGGGCTGAAGCTTTCTTT. The variable domain in full, completed from reference TRBV7-3 and TRBJ1-1, reads GAGVSQTPSNKVTEKGKYVELRCDPISGHTALYWYRQSLGQGPEFLIYFQGTGAADDSGLPNDRFFAVRPEGSVSTLKIQRTERGDSAVYLCASSQTGIDGAEAFFGQGTRLTVV.